One and the same sample provided the 19 T cell receptor beta chains below, sequenced in a study of blood T cell repertoires in COVID-19 (TCRdb year 2020). The library was built by means of the immunoSEQ multiplex PCR assay. TCRdb stores this immuneACCESS table with in-frame sequences only. Part of the clones is absent; in the studies checked, under half of the shortfall reflects unresolved V genes, and no reason is known for the rest. The sample table records some 69,000 clones; roughly nine tenths of these occur just once. The ten largest clones represent around 5.2% of the sample. The sample consisted of peripheral blood. The receptors were gathered from a woman aged 45-65 years with active COVID-19.

This chain links TRBV30 with TRBJ1-2, with TRBD1 matching over 10 bases. CDR1 and CDR2 (germline): GTSNPN, SVGIG (reference sequence). The CDR3 length is 13 residues. Trimming removed 5 bases from V and 4 bases from J; junction bases left unmatched: 4. The DNA of the CDR3 is TGTGCCTGGGACAGGGGGCGTATCTATGGCTACACCTTC. It encodes CAWDRGRIYGYTF.

CDR3 sequence reads: CASSRDRGREETQYF. CDR3 sequence (DNA): TGCGCCAGCAGCAGGGACAGGGGGCGAGAAGAGACCCAGTACTTC. This sequence joins TRBV5-1 and TRBJ2-5; 12 bases are shared with TRBD1. V gave up 4 bases and J gave up 3 bases; unmatched junction bases: 4. The CDR3 contains 15 residues. CDR1 is SGHRS and CDR2 is YFSETQ in the germline V gene.

The chain joins TRBV21-1 to TRBJ1-5; the D call of TRBD1 is as the table states it, not checked on the DNA. TRBV21-1 is flagged as a pseudogene. This CDR3 is built from 17 residues. CDR3 loop: CASSNGRRGLSNQPQHF. The CDR3 DNA is TGTGCCAGCAGCAATGGCCGCAGGGGTTTGAGCAATCAGCCCCAGCATTTT.

The rearrangement joins TRBV11-2 to TRBJ1-6, with a weak D call TRBD1 (6 bases). The CDR3 is 17 amino acids. V gave up 5 bases and J gave up 0 bases, with 14 bases separating them. Germline-derived CDR1 and CDR2 are SGHAT and FQNNGV. The CDR3 is CASSIQGFGSYNSPLHF. The CDR3 DNA sequence: TGTGCCAGCAGCATACAGGGTTTTGGCTCCTATAATTCACCCCTCCACTTT.

The rearrangement joins TRBV11-2 to TRBJ2-3; 13 bases match TRBD2. The CDR3 consists of 17 residues. V lost 5 bases, J lost 1 base, and 6 bases stayed unmatched. Germline V gene data show CDR1 as SGHAT and CDR2 as FQNNGV. CDR3 residues: CASSPRTSGSGTDTQYF. As DNA, the CDR3 is TGTGCCAGCAGCCCTAGGACTAGCGGGAGCGGCACAGATACGCAGTATTTT.

This rearrangement joins TRBV6-5 to TRBJ2-5, with D hard to call. Germline assignment: CDR1 MNHEY and CDR2 SVGAGI. Deletions cut 5 bases from V and 1 base from J, with 11 bases between. CDR3 length equals 14 residues. CDR3 protein: CASSRRQSQETQYF. The CDR3 nucleotides read TGTGCCAGCAGTCGACGACAAAGCCAAGAGACCCAGTACTTC.

This chain joins TRBV5-4 and TRBJ2-7; 10 bases match TRBD1. Germline assignment: CDR1 SGHNT and CDR2 YYREEE (reference sequence). V trimming: 3 bases; J trimming: 12 bases; junction bases outside the gene matches: 15. This CDR3 is built from 15 residues. Here the CDR3 DNA reads TGTGCCAGCAGCTACGGACAGGGGGAAGGCGGGAGCCTGTACTTC. Protein product: CASSYGQGEGGSLYF.

The J gene is TRBJ2-1, the V gene TRBV3-1 (or the pseudogene TRBV3-2); perhaps TRBD2 as D (6 bases). Trimming took off 2 bases at V and 8 bases at J, with 16 bases between the two ends. The germline CDR1 and CDR2 sequences are LGHDT and YNNKEL (reference sequence). CDR3 length equals 15 residues. CDR3 loop: CASSQRLRDMDEQFF. The CDR3 DNA follows: TGTGCCAGCAGCCAAAGGTTGCGGGATATGGATGAGCAGTTCTTC.

The chain combines TRBV2 with TRBJ1-2, with D tentatively TRBD1 (5 bases). Germline CDR1 is SNHLY and CDR2 is FYNNEI. The CDR3 contains 11 residues. Trimming removed 5 bases from V and 8 bases from J, with 9 bases in between. CDR3 nucleotides: TGTGCCAGCAGTCAAGACAGAGGCTACACCTTC. It translates to CASSQDRGYTF.

This clone was counted once. This chain uses TRBV7-2 with TRBJ2-1; D perhaps matches TRBD2 (5 bases). Germline CDR1 and CDR2: SGHTA and FQGNSA. V lost 5 bases and J 5 bases, leaving 16 bases between the germline ends. The CDR3 length is 15 residues. CDR3 amino acids: CASSPSRRANNEQFF. The CDR3, as DNA: TGTGCCAGCAGCCCGTCTAGGCGGGCCAACAATGAGCAGTTCTTC.

V is TRBV27 and J is TRBJ1-2; D perhaps matches TRBD1 (6 bases). The CDR3 has 14 amino acids. Deletions cut 5 bases from V and 2 bases from J, with 12 bases between. Germline V CDR1 and CDR2: MNHEY, SMNVEV (reference sequence). CDR3 sequence (DNA): TGTGCCAGCAGTCCGATCACAGGGAACTATGGCTACACCTTC. It codes for CASSPITGNYGYTF.

The chain is built from TRBV29-1 and TRBJ2-7; D possibly corresponds to TRBD2 (5 bases). The CDR3 runs 11 residues. Germline V CDR1 and CDR2: SQVTM, ANQGSEA. Trimming removed 8 bases from V and 6 bases from J, with 14 bases in between. In DNA, the CDR3 is TGCAGCTATGGGGAGCCGGGCGAGCAGTACTTC. Its protein product is CSYGEPGEQYF.

The table lists this clone with a count of one. This rearrangement joins TRBV19 to TRBJ2-1; 10 bases align to TRBD1. Germline CDR1 and CDR2: LNHDA and SQIVND (reference sequence). This CDR3 region has 15 residues. The J segment lost 5 bases and the V segment lost 6 bases, leaving 7 bases of the junction unmatched. CDR3 nucleotide sequence: TGTGCCAGTAGCCCGACAGGGGGCGCCAACAATGAGCAGTTCTTC. It is translated as CASSPTGGANNEQFF.

The genes are TRBV5-5 and TRBJ2-5, with 8 nucleotides matching TRBD1. This CDR3 has 14 amino acids. Germline V lookup: CDR1 SGHKS, CDR2 YYEKEE (reference sequence). Germline trimming cut 3 bases from V and 4 bases from J; bases unmatched to any gene: 5. CDR3 sequence: CASSSGGAGETQYF. The CDR3 DNA reads TGTGCCAGCAGCTCAGGGGGCGCGGGAGAGACCCAGTACTTC.

The chain is built from TRBV7-6 and TRBJ2-2, with TRBD1 matching over 8 bases. The junction had 9 bases not matched to a gene; V was cut back by 6 bases and J by 3 bases. The CDR3 consists of 16 residues. From germline, CDR1 is SGHVS and CDR2 FNYEAQ. CDR3 coding DNA: TGTGCCAGCAGATCTCGACAGGGGAAGTACACCGGGGAGCTGTTTTTT. Translation gives CASRSRQGKYTGELFF.

The chain carries TRBV20-1 and TRBJ1-1; maybe TRBD1 (6 bases). Germline-derived CDR1 and CDR2 are DFQATT and SNEGSKA (reference sequence). The CDR3 has 16 amino acids. Trimming removed 3 bases from V and 1 base from J, with 18 bases in between. The CDR3 sequence: CSASPRGSFGNTEAFF. CDR3 coding DNA: TGCAGTGCTAGTCCCAGGGGTAGTTTCGGGAACACTGAAGCTTTCTTT.

The rearrangement joins TRBV9 to TRBJ2-2; 10 nucleotides agree with TRBD1. The CDR3 runs 16 residues. Germline loops: CDR1 SGDLS, CDR2 YYNGEE. V lost 5 bases to trimming and J lost 5 bases; unmatched junction nucleotides: 9. This chain's CDR3 is CASRTGGGGRTGELFF. The CDR3 nucleotides are TGTGCCAGCAGGACAGGGGGCGGAGGAAGGACCGGGGAGCTGTTTTTT.

This clone showed up just a few times. The chain is built from TRBV20-1 and TRBJ1-3; possibly TRBD1 for D (6 bases). Deletions cut 6 bases from V and 7 bases from J, with 10 bases between. CDR1 and CDR2 (germline): DFQATT, SNEGSKA (reference sequence). The CDR3 runs to 11 residues. Here the CDR3 reads CSARQENTIYF. CDR3 DNA: TGCAGTGCCCGACAGGAGAACACCATATATTTT.

J is TRBJ2-4 and V is TRBV11-2; 9 nucleotides agree with TRBD2. The junction had 11 bases not matched to a gene; V was cut back by 5 bases and J by 0 bases. CDR3 length: 18 amino acids. In germline, CDR1 is SGHAT, CDR2 FQNNGV. Written as DNA, the CDR3 is TGTGCCAGCAGCCCCTTCGGTAGCGGGAGCGAAGCCAAAAACATTCAGTACTTC. This gives the protein CASSPFGSGSEAKNIQYF.